This TCR beta chain originates from a study of technical replicates of blood from several donors. Clones were read by immunoSEQ multiplex PCR, and TCRdb kept only the in-frame ones, dropping some. Of about 72,000 clones in the sample, roughly 89% were seen once. This CDR3 comprises 16 residues. V lost 1 base and J lost 0, with 9 bases in between. The germline gives CDR1 SGHNT, CDR2 YENEEA. Only one count was recorded for this clone. The sequence derives from a human donor in good health. The chain links TRBV11-3 to TRBJ2-2; no clear D gene. The sequenced sample was T cells isolated from PBMCs. This CDR3 is CASSLADIANTGELFF. The CDR3 DNA is TGTGCCAGCAGCTTAGCAGACATAGCGAACACCGGGGAGCTGTTTTTT.